Sequencing of this TCR beta chain was carried out in a study of T cell responses to AZD1222 COVID-19 vaccine. With 3 bases removed from V and 1 base from J, the gap between germline ends came to 3 bases. The CDR3 sequence is 13 residues long. Germline assignment: CDR1 SEHNR and CDR2 FQNEAQ (reference sequence). Method: immunoSEQ multiplex PCR; TCRdb's copy keeps in-frame clones and lacks some. The table includes some 140,000 clones, under 95% detected once. The chain carries TRBV7-9 and TRBJ1-4; D is uncertain. This specimen consisted of peripheral blood, obtained on day 0 of AZD1222 vaccination. The receptor was isolated from an adult in good health. The DNA of the CDR3 is TGTGCCAGCAGCTTGGGAACTAATGAAAAACTGTTTTTT. This gives the protein CASSLGTNEKLFF.